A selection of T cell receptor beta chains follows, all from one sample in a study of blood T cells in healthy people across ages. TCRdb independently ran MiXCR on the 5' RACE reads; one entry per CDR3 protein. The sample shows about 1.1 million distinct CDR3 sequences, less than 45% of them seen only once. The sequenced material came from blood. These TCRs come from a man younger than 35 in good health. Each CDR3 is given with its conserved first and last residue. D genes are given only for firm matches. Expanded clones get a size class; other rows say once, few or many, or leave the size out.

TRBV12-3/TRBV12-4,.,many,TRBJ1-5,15,CASSRTGGSNQPQHF,TGTGCCAGCAGCCGGACGGGAGGTAGCAATCAGCCCCAGCATTTT
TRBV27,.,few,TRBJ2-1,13,CASSSGLDNEQFF,TGTGCCAGCAGTTCGGGACTTGACAATGAGCAGTTCTTC
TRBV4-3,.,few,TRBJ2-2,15,CASSQKSQGTGELFF,TGCGCCAGCAGCCAAAAGAGTCAGGGGACCGGGGAGCTGTTTTTT
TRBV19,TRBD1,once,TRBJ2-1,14,CAIADRGDYNEQFF,TGTGCCATTGCCGACAGGGGGGATTACAATGAGCAGTTCTTC
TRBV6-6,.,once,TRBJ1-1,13,CASSYMRGTEAFF,TGTGCCAGCAGTTACATGAGGGGCACTGAAGCTTTCTTT
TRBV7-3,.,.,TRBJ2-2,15,CASSLTGQNTGELFF,TGTGCCAGCAGCTTAACGGGACAGAACACCGGGGAGCTGTTTTTT
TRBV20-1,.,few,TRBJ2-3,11,CSAFSLDTQYF,TGCAGTGCTTTCTCTTTGGATACGCAGTATTTT
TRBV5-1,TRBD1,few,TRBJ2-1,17,CASSEPTGTATYNEQFF,TGCGCCAGCAGCGAACCGACCGGGACAGCTACCTACAATGAGCAGTTCTTC
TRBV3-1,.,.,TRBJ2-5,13,CASSQSPKKTQYF,TGTGCCAGCAGCCAAAGCCCCAAGAAGACCCAGTACTTC
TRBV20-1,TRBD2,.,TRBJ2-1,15,CSAREGTSGNNEQFF,TGCAGTGCTAGGGAGGGGACTAGCGGAAACAATGAGCAGTTCTTC
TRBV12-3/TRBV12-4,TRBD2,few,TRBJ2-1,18,CASSLERIAGAPVNEQFF,TGTGCCAGCAGTTTGGAGAGGATAGCGGGGGCGCCGGTGAATGAGCAGTTCTTC
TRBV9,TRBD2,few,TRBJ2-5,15,CASSVERGAEETQYF,TGTGCCAGCAGCGTCGAGCGGGGGGCTGAAGAGACCCAGTACTTC
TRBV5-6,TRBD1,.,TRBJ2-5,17,CASSLVARGPSYNEQYF,TGTGCCAGCAGCTTGGTGGCCAGGGGGCCTTCATACAATGAGCAGTACTTC
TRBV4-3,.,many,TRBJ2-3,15,CASSQEERVTDTQYF,TGCGCCAGCAGCCAAGAGGAACGGGTCACAGATACGCAGTATTTT
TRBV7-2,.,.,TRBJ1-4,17,CASSLLQGYATNEKLFF,TGTGCCAGCAGCTTATTACAGGGATATGCAACTAATGAAAAACTGTTTTTT
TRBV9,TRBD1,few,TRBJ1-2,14,CASSVTQGNYGYTF,TGTGCCAGCAGCGTAACACAGGGGAACTATGGCTACACCTTC
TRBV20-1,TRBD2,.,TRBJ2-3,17,CSARGVPSGASTDTQYF,TGCAGTGCTAGAGGGGTCCCTAGCGGGGCAAGCACAGATACGCAGTATTTT
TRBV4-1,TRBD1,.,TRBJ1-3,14,CASSQGTGGNTIYF,TGCGCCAGCAGCCAAGGGACAGGAGGAAACACCATATATTTT
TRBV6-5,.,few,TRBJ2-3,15,CASSPFGGRTDTQYF,TGTGCCAGCAGTCCGTTCGGGGGCCGCACAGATACGCAGTATTTT
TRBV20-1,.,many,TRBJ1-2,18,CSARDLAETGQSNYGYTF,TGCAGTGCTAGAGATCTGGCGGAAACAGGACAGTCTAACTATGGCTACACCTTC